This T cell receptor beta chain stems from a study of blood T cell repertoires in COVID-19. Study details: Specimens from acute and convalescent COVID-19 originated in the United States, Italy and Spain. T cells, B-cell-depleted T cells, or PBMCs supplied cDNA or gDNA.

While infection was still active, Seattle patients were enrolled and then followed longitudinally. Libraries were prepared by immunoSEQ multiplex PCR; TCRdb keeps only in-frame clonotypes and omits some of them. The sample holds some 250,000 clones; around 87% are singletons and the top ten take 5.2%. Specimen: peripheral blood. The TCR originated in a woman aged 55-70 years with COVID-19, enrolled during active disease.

CDR3 nucleotides: TGCAGCGTTGCCGTGAGCACTGAAGCTTTCTTT. Amino acids: CSVAVSTEAFF. The rearrangement joins TRBV29-1 to TRBJ1-1, with D unclear. Trimming removed 4 bases from V and 4 bases from J, with 7 bases in between. CDR1 SQVTM and CDR2 ANQGSEA come from the germline V gene. The CDR3 loop spans 11 amino acids.